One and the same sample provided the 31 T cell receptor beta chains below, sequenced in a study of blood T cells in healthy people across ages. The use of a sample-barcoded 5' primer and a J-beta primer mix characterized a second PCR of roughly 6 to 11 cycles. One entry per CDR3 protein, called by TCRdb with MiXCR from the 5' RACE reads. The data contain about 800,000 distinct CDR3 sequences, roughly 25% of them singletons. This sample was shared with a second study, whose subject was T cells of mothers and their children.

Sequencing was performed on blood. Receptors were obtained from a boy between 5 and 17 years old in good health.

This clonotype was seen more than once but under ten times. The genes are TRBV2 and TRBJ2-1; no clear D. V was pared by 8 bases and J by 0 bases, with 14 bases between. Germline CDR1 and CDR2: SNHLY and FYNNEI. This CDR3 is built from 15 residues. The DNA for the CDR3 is TGTGCCAGCCGACGGTTTCCGAGCTCCTACAATGAGCAGTTCTTC. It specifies CASRRFPSSYNEQFF. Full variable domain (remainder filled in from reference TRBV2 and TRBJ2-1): EPEVTQTPSHQVTQMGQEVILRCVPISNHLYFYWYRQILGQKVEFLVSFYNNEISEKSEIFDDQFSVERPDGSNFTLKIRSTKLEDSAMYFCASRRFPSSYNEQFFGPGTRLTVL.

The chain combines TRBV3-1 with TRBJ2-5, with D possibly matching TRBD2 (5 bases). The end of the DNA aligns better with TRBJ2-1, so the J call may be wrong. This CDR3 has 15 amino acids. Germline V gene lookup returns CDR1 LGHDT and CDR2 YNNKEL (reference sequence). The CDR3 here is CASSQGASNYNEQFF. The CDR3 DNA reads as TGTGCCAGCAGCCAAGGGGCTAGCAACTATAATGAGCAGTTCTTC.

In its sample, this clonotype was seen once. CDR3: CASRRTGERDTQYF. The CDR3 DNA reads TGTGCCAGCAGACGGACAGGGGAACGAGATACGCAGTATTTT. The chain has TRBV7-2 and TRBJ2-3, with 9 bases identical to TRBD1. V lost 6 bases, J lost 5 bases, and 6 bases stayed unmatched. Germline V lookup: CDR1 SGHTA, CDR2 FQGNSA. The CDR3 covers 14 residues.

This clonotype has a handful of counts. CDR3 DNA: TGTGCCAGCAGCTTTAACCCCCTGGAGCAGTTCTTC. Residues: CASSFNPLEQFF. The gene calls are TRBV5-6 and TRBJ2-1, with D unclear. Per germline, CDR1 SGHDT and CDR2 YYEEEE. V was clipped by 2 bases and J by 10 bases, with 10 bases between them. The CDR3 is made up of 12 amino acids.

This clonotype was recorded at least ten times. This chain's CDR3 is CASSLGQGSSYEQYF. The DNA of the CDR3 is TGTGCCAGCAGCTTAGGACAGGGTAGCTCCTACGAGCAGTACTTC. J is TRBJ2-7 and V is TRBV7-2, with 7 bases matching TRBD1. Germline CDR1 is SGHTA and CDR2 is FQGNSA. J gave up 0 bases and V 1 base, and 3 bases lay outside the gene matches. CDR3 length: 15 amino acids. Based on the CDR3 plus reference TRBV7-2 and TRBJ2-7, the full variable domain is GAGVSQSPSNKVTEKGKDVELRCDPISGHTALYWYRQSLGQGLEFLIYFQGNSAPDKSGLPSDRFSAERTGGSVSTLTIQRTQQEDSAVYLCASSLGQGSSYEQYFGPGTRLTVT.

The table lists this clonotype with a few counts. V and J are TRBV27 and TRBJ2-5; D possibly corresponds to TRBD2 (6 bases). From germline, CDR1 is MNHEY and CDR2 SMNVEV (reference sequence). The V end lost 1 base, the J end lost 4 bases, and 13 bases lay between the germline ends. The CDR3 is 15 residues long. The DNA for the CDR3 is TGTGCCAGCAGTTTATACGGATTGGGGGGAGAGACCCAGTACTTC. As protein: CASSLYGLGGETQYF.

The DNA for the CDR3 is TGTGCCACCAGCAGAGAGGGGGCCACCGGGGAGCTGTTTTTT. This encodes CATSREGATGELFF. V gene TRBV15 combines with J gene TRBJ2-2, with D possibly matching TRBD1 (6 bases). The CDR3 covers 14 residues. The ends were cut back, 0 bases at V and 4 bases at J, with 6 bases in the middle. Germline-derived CDR1 and CDR2 are LNHNV and YYDKDF (reference sequence).

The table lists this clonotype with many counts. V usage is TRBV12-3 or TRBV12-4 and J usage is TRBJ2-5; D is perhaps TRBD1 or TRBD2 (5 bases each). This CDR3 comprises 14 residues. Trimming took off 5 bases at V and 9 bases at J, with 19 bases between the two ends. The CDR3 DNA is TGTGCCAGCAGTACATCCTCGGGGACGGCGGCCCAGTACTTC. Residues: CASSTSSGTAAQYF.

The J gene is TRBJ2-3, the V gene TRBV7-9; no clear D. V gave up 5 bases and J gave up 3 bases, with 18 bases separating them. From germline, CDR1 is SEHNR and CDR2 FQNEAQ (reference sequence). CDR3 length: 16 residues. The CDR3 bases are TGTGCCAGCAGCCAAACGGGCCCCCTGGGTACAGATACGCAGTATTTT. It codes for CASSQTGPLGTDTQYF.

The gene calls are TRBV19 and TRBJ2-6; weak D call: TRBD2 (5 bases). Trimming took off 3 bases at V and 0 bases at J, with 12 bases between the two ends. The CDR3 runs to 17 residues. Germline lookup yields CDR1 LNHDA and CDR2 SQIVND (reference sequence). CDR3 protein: CASSMEVTYSGANVLTF. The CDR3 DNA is TGTGCCAGTAGTATGGAGGTTACTTACTCTGGGGCCAACGTCCTGACTTTC. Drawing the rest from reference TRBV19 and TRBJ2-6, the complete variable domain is DGGITQSPKYLFRKEGQNVTLSCEQNLNHDAMYWYRQDPGQGLRLIYYSQIVNDFQKGDIAEGYSVSREKKESFPLTVTSAQKNPTAFYLCASSMEVTYSGANVLTFGAGSRLTVL.

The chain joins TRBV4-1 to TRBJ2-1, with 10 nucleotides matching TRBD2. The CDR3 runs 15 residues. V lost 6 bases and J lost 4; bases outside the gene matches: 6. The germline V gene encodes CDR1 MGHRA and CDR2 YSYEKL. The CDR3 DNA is TGCGCCAGCAGGCGTGAGCGGGAGGGTTACAATGAGCAGTTCTTC. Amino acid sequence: CASRREREGYNEQFF.

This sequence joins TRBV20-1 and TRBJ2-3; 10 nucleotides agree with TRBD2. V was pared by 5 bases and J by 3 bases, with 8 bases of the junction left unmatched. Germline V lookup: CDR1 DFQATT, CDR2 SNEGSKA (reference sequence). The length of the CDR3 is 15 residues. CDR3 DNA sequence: TGCAGTGCTGGGGGACTAGCGTTAGGAACAGATACGCAGTATTTT. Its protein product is CSAGGLALGTDTQYF.

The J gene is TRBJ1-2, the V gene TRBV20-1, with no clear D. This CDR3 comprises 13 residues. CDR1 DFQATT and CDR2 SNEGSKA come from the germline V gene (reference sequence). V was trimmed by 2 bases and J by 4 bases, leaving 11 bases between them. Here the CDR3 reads CSARPTELYGYTF. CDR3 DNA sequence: TGCAGTGCTAGACCGACGGAACTCTATGGCTACACCTTC.

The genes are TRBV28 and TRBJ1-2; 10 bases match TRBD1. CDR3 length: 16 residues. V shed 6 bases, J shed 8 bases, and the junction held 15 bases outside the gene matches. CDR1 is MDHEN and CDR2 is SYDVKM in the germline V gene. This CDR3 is CASRTTGGAGVKGYTF. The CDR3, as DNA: TGTGCCAGCAGAACGACAGGGGGCGCGGGTGTTAAAGGCTACACCTTC.

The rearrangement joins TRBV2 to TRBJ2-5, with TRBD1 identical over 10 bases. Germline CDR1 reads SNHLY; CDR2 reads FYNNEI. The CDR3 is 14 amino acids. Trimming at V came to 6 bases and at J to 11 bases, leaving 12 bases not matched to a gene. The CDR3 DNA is TGTGCCAGCAGGAGACAGGGGGCCACCTACAAGCAGTACTTC. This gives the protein CASRRQGATYKQYF.

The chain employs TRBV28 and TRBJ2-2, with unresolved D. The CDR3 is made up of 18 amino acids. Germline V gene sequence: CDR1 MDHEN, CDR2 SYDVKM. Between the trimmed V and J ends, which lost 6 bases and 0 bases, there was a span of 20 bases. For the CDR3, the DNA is TGTGCCAGCAGCCCAGAATTAAGAGAAGTTGCGAACACCGGGGAGCTGTTTTTT. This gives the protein CASSPELREVANTGELFF.

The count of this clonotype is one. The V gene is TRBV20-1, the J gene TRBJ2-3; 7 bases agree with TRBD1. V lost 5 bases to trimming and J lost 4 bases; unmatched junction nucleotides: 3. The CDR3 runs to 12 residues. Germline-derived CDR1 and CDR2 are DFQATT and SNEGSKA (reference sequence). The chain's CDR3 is CSAPGQSDTQYF. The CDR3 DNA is TGCAGTGCTCCGGGACAGTCAGATACGCAGTATTTT.

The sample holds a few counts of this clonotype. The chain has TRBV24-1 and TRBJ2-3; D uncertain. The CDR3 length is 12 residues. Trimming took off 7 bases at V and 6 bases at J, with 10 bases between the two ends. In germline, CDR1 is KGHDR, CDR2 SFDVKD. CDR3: CATSAFGDTQYF. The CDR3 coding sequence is TGTGCCACCAGCGCTTTCGGTGATACGCAGTATTTT.

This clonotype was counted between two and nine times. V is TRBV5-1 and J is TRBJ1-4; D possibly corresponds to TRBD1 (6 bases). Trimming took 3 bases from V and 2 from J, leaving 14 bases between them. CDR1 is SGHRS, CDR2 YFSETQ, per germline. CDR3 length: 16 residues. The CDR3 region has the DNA TGCGCCAGCAGCTCAACAGGGTTCATGACTAATGAAAAACTGTTTTTT. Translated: CASSSTGFMTNEKLFF. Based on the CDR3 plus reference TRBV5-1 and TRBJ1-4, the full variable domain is KAGVTQTPRYLIKTRGQQVTLSCSPISGHRSVSWYQQTPGQGLQFLFEYFSETQRNKGNFPGRFSGRQFSNSRSEMNVSTLELGDSALYLCASSSTGFMTNEKLFFGSGTQLSVL.

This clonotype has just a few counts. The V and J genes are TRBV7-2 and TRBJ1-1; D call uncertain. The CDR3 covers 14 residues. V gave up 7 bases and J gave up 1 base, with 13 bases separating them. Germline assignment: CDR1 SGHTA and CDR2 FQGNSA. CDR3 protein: CASTANEGNTEAFF. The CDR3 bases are TGTGCCAGCACCGCAAACGAGGGGAACACTGAAGCTTTCTTT. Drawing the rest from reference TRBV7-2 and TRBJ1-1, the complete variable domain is GAGVSQSPSNKVTEKGKDVELRCDPISGHTALYWYRQSLGQGLEFLIYFQGNSAPDKSGLPSDRFSAERTGGSVSTLTIQRTQQEDSAVYLCASTANEGNTEAFFGQGTRLTVV.

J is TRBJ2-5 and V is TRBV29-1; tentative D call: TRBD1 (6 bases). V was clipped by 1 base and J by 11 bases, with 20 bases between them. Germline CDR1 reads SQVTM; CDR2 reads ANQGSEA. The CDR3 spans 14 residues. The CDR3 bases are TGCAGCGTTGAAGGTCTCAGGGGCCAGGGAGAGCAGTACTTC. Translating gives CSVEGLRGQGEQYF.

CDR3 residues: CASSHTGGAGSNIQYF. CDR3 in DNA: TGTGCCAGCAGTCACACAGGGGGCGCGGGATCAAACATTCAGTACTTC. The rearrangement uses TRBV12-3 or TRBV12-4 and TRBJ2-4; 9 nucleotides align to TRBD1. Trimming took 5 bases from V and 6 from J; bases not matched to a gene: 11. The CDR3 runs to 16 residues.

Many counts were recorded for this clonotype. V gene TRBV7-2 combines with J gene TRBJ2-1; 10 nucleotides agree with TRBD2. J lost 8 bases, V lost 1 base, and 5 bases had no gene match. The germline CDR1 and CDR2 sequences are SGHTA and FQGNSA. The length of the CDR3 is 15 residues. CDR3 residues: CASSLGLAGWDEQFF. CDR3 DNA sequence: TGTGCCAGCAGCTTAGGACTAGCGGGCTGGGATGAGCAGTTCTTC.

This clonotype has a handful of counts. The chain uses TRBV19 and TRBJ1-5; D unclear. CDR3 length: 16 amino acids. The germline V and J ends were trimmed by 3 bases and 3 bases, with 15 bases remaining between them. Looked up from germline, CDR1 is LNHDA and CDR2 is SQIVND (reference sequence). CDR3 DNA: TGTGCCAGTAGTATCTTTGTAGGGCCGGACAATCAGCCCCAGCATTTT. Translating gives CASSIFVGPDNQPQHF.

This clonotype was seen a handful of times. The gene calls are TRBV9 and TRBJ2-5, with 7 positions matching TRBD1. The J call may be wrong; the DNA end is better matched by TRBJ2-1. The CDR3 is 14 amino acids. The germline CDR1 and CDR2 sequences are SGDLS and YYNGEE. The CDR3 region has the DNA TGTGCCAGCAGCGTACCGTCTACAGGGGATGAGCAGTTCTTC. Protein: CASSVPSTGDEQFF.

The CDR3 DNA reads as TGCGCCAGCAGCCACACGACAGGGGGCAAGACCCAGTACTTC. Translating gives CASSHTTGGKTQYF. The V call is TRBV4-3, the J call TRBJ2-5; TRBD1 agrees at 10 bases. The CDR3 totals 14 residues. The germline V gene has CDR1 LGHNA and CDR2 YSLEER. V was clipped by 3 bases and J by 6 bases; unmatched bases: 4.

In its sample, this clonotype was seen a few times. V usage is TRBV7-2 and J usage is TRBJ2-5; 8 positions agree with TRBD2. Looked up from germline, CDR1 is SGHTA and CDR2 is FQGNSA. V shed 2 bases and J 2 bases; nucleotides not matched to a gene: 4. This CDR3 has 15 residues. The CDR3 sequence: CASSLWRGVQETQYF. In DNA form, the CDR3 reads TGTGCCAGCAGCTTATGGCGGGGGGTACAAGAGACCCAGTACTTC. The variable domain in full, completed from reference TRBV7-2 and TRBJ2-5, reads GAGVSQSPSNKVTEKGKDVELRCDPISGHTALYWYRQSLGQGLEFLIYFQGNSAPDKSGLPSDRFSAERTGGSVSTLTIQRTQQEDSAVYLCASSLWRGVQETQYFGPGTRLLVL.

In DNA, the CDR3 is TGTGCCAGCAGCTTAGCTTACTGGACAGAAGGATCCCAAGAGACCCAGTACTTC. Encoded protein: CASSLAYWTEGSQETQYF. The chain is built from TRBV7-9 and TRBJ2-5; TRBD1 might be the D (6 bases). The CDR3 has 18 amino acids. In germline, CDR1 is SEHNR, CDR2 FQNEAQ (reference sequence). V lost 0 bases, J lost 1 base, and 18 bases lay in between.

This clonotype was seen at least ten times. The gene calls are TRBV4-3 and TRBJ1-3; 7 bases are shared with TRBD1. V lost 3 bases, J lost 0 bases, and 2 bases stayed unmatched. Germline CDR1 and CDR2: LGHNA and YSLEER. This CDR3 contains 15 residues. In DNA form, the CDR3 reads TGCGCCAGCAGCCAGGACAGGTCCTCTGGAAACACCATATATTTT. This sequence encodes CASSQDRSSGNTIYF.

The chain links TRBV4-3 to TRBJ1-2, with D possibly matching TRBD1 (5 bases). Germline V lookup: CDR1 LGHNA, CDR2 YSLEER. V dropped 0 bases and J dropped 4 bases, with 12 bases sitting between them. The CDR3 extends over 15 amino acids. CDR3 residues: CASSQDLRGSYGYTF. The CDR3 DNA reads TGCGCCAGCAGCCAAGATCTGAGGGGAAGCTATGGCTACACCTTC.

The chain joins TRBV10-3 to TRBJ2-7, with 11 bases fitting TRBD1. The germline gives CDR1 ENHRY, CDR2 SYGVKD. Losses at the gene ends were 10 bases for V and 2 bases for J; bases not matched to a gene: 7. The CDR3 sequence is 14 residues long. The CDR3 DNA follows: TGTGCCACCCTAGGACAGGGGGCGACCTACGAGCAGTACTTC. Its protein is CATLGQGATYEQYF.